What follows is one TCR beta chain and its context. Its antigen is undetermined. This entry is derived from a study of shared clonotypes between healthy human individuals. Study conclusions and caveats: A handful of donors shared about 4.8% of their naive CD4 clonotypes.

Naive CD8 cells comprised CD45RO-negative, CCR7-positively selected cells, excluding terminally differentiated effector memory CD45RA+ cells. Every immunoSEQ plate was one replicate of a subset's evenly spread DNA. Assay: immunoSEQ multiplex PCR; the TCRdb copy retains only in-frame clones and omits some. The table has around 600,000 clones, around 96% seen once. Germline V gene lookup returns CDR1 SEHNR and CDR2 FQNEAQ (reference sequence). This CDR3 spans 15 amino acids. Trimming took 4 bases from V and 4 from J; bases not matched to a gene: 8. Material: naive CD8+ T cells sorted from blood. The rearrangement uses TRBV7-9 and TRBJ2-7; 9 nucleotides agree with TRBD1. The origin of this receptor is a woman in her 30s in good health. The chain's CDR3 is CASSYPGTGFYEQYF. CDR3 in DNA: TGTGCCAGCAGCTATCCCGGGACAGGGTTTTACGAGCAGTACTTC.